The clone carrying this T cell receptor (beta chain) showed up many times. Its antigen is as yet unknown. This sample stems from a study of blood T cells in healthy people across ages. As for the study in general: Template switching retrieved approximately one barcoded beta molecule for each two T cells. Study outcomes and limitations: More naive CD4+ cells and higher diversity marked long-lived donors relative to aged donors.

With each sample, at least 5 micrograms of total RNA were extracted. Using a J-beta primer mix together with a sample-barcoded 5' primer, a second PCR was run for about 7 to 12 cycles. Each CDR3 protein gets one entry after TCRdb re-called the 5' RACE reads with MiXCR. The sample shows more than 750,000 distinct CDR3 sequences, 25% to 30% of them seen only once. Germline values: CDR1 SGHTS, CDR2 YDEGEE. V trimming: 0 bases; J trimming: 10 bases; junction bases outside the gene matches: 13. This CDR3 is 17 amino acids long. The sample also formed part of further work on T cells of mothers and their children. Per that paper: Sequencing returned over 8 million TCR beta CDR3 reads per mother and 2.5 million to 3 million per child.

This chain connects TRBV5-8 to TRBJ2-1; 10 nucleotides align to TRBD1. Sequencing was carried out using blood. This receptor was obtained from a woman aged 40 to 55 in good health. CDR3 sequence reads: CASSLEGARTGGNEQFF. CDR3 sequence (DNA): TGTGCCAGCAGCTTGGAGGGAGCTAGGACAGGGGGGAACGAGCAGTTCTTC.